Sequencing of this TCR beta chain was carried out in a study of cytomegalovirus exposure and HLA in healthy donors. The study, taken as a whole, reports: Common viral pathogens were later found to be apparently linked to several of the most significant clusters.

This clone was picked up a small number of times. As yet, its antigen is unknown. Germline CDR1 reads SGHTA; CDR2 reads FQGNSA. The CDR3 runs 14 residues. Trimming shortened V by 5 bases and J by 6 bases, and 17 bases separated the two germline ends. 13 Jbeta primers and 60 Vbeta primers were used for the PCR. TCRdb's table, derived via immunoSEQ multiplex PCR, lists solely in-frame clones and lacks some. Of 95,000 to 150,000 clones in the sample, 7% to 9.5% were seen once. Sequencing input: PBMCs. The J gene is TRBJ2-7, the V gene TRBV7-2; possibly TRBD1 for D (6 bases). This TCR was sampled from a woman aged 40 to 55 in good health and CMV-seropositive. Written as DNA, the CDR3 is TGTGCCAGCAGCCACGGGTGGGGGCGCGGCGAGCAGTACTTC. Amino acid sequence: CASSHGWGRGEQYF.